The 15 T cell receptor beta chains below all came from one sample that was sequenced in a study of blood T cells in healthy people across ages. Together with a sample-barcoded 5' primer, a J-beta primer mix was included in a second PCR lasting 7 to 11 cycles. Each CDR3 protein is one row after TCRdb ran MiXCR on the 5' RACE reads. The profile shows roughly 800,000 distinct CDR3 sequences, roughly 25% of them singletons. The same data also contributed to another study, on T cells of mothers and their children.

Input material: blood. The receptors come from a boy aged 10-17 years in good health.

In its sample, this clonotype was seen a few times. V gene TRBV7-2 combines with J gene TRBJ2-7, with unresolved D. CDR3 length: 16 amino acids. Germline CDR1 SGHTA, CDR2 FQGNSA. With 5 bases removed from V and 6 bases from J, the gap between germline ends came to 23 bases. For the CDR3, the DNA is TGTGCCAGCAGCGGTGAAGTACTGGTAATGGAAAGCGAGCAGTACTTC. It encodes CASSGEVLVMESEQYF.

V is TRBV6-1 and J is TRBJ2-7, with 8 bases fitting TRBD1. Germline-derived CDR1 and CDR2 are MNHNS and SASEGT. J gave up 6 bases and V 6 bases, and 7 bases lay outside the gene matches. CDR3 length: 13 residues. This CDR3 reads CASRTGGRVEQYF. CDR3 DNA sequence: TGTGCCAGCAGAACAGGGGGTCGGGTCGAGCAGTACTTC.

This clonotype was seen just once. One end of the junction is discordant with germline, which a read error may explain. This chain connects TRBV4-2 to TRBJ1-3; 8 bases are a match to TRBD1. The CDR3 covers 16 residues. Germline loops: CDR1 LGHNA, CDR2 YNFKEQ. In DNA, the CDR3 is TGTGCCTGCAGCCAAGAACAGACAGGGGCTGGAAACACCATATATTTT. It codes for CACSQEQTGAGNTIYF.

V gene TRBV5-1 combines with J gene TRBJ1-4; 8 bases fit TRBD1. Germline CDR1 is SGHRS and CDR2 is YFSETQ. Trimming cost V 3 bases and J 4 bases; bases outside gene matches: 2. The CDR3 runs 14 residues. The CDR3: CASSWTGLNEKLFF. CDR3 DNA sequence: TGCGCCAGCAGCTGGACAGGGCTTAATGAAAAACTGTTTTTT.

The rearrangement uses TRBV7-2 and TRBJ2-5, with TRBD2 matching over 10 bases. Near its end, the DNA agrees better with TRBJ2-1, so the J call may be wrong. The CDR3 has 16 amino acids. Per the germline V gene, CDR1 is SGHTA and CDR2 is FQGNSA. The CDR3 region has the DNA TGTGCCAGCAGCGTCCTAGCGGGAGTTCACTTAGGTGAGCAGTTCTTC. This codes for CASSVLAGVHLGEQFF.

This rearrangement joins TRBV12-3 or TRBV12-4 to TRBJ2-1; D perhaps matches TRBD2 (5 bases). V was pared by 3 bases and J by 6 bases, with 15 bases between. This CDR3 comprises 15 residues. This CDR3 is CASSFSWAEGNEQFF. CDR3 nucleotide sequence: TGTGCCAGCAGTTTTAGTTGGGCCGAGGGCAATGAGCAGTTCTTC.

The V gene is TRBV29-1, the J gene TRBJ2-2, with 8 bases that match TRBD1. Germline CDR1 is SQVTM and CDR2 is ANQGSEA. The V and J ends lost 7 bases and 6 bases, in that order; junction bases with no gene match: 10. The CDR3 runs 14 residues. The CDR3 DNA reads as TGCAGCGCCTACACAGGGGGATATCCCGGGGAGCTGTTTTTT. Translated: CSAYTGGYPGELFF.

The chain couples TRBV15 to TRBJ1-4, with D uncertain. In germline, CDR1 is LNHNV, CDR2 YYDKDF (reference sequence). The CDR3 has 14 amino acids. V shed 11 bases and J shed 0 bases, with 13 bases lying between them. CDR3 sequence reads: CASTTVSTNEKLFF. The CDR3, as DNA: TGTGCCTCCACGACCGTCTCAACTAATGAAAAACTGTTTTTT.

The table lists this clonotype with a few counts. The V and J genes are TRBV20-1 and TRBJ2-1; possible D gene TRBD2, 7 bases. The end of the DNA aligns better with TRBJ2-7, so the J call may be wrong. The CDR3 extends over 14 amino acids. Looked up from germline, CDR1 is DFQATT and CDR2 is SNEGSKA (reference sequence). The CDR3 here is CSALGGEVGYEQYF. Here the CDR3 DNA reads TGCAGTGCCCTAGGGGGGGAGGTAGGGTACGAGCAGTACTTC.

This clonotype was seen at least ten times. CDR3 sequence (DNA): TGCAGCGTTGTAGGGGGGCGTAACACAGATACGCAGTATTTT. This sequence encodes CSVVGGRNTDTQYF. The V and J genes are TRBV29-1 and TRBJ2-3; D possibly uses TRBD1 or TRBD2 (6 bases each). The germline V gene has CDR1 SQVTM and CDR2 ANQGSEA. The CDR3 has 14 residues. The germline V and J ends were trimmed by 4 bases and 2 bases, with 13 bases remaining between them.

The rearrangement uses TRBV7-6 and TRBJ2-5; possible D gene TRBD1, 5 bases. CDR1 is SGHVS and CDR2 is FNYEAQ in the germline V gene. The CDR3 runs to 16 residues. The V end lost 1 base, the J end lost 2 bases, and 14 bases lay between the germline ends. CDR3 in DNA: TGTGCCAGCAGCTTAGGTACAGGTTCTGGACAAGAGACCCAGTACTTC. Translated: CASSLGTGSGQETQYF.

This clonotype was observed a handful of times. The chain combines TRBV9 with TRBJ2-3; 9 nucleotides match TRBD2. Germline V lookup: CDR1 SGDLS, CDR2 YYNGEE. After removal of 0 bases from V and 4 bases from J, the junction contained 3 bases not matched to a gene. This CDR3 comprises 15 residues. The CDR3 region has the DNA TGTGCCAGCAGCGTAGACGGCGGGAGGGCAGATACGCAGTATTTT. Encoded protein: CASSVDGGRADTQYF.

This chain links TRBV7-9 with TRBJ2-5; D perhaps matches TRBD1 (5 bases). The J call may be wrong; the DNA end is better matched by TRBJ2-1. CDR1 is SEHNR, CDR2 FQNEAQ, per germline (reference sequence). CDR3 size: 12 residues. CDR3 region: CASSSDSRSQFF. The CDR3 nucleotides read TGTGCCAGCAGCTCCGACAGTCGTTCGCAGTTCTTC.

The rearrangement uses TRBV7-9 and TRBJ2-7, with D possibly matching TRBD2 (5 bases). V gave up 5 bases and J gave up 2 bases, with 16 bases separating them. This CDR3 comprises 15 residues. The germline gives CDR1 SEHNR, CDR2 FQNEAQ (reference sequence). CDR3 sequence reads: CASSPRAQSTYEQYF. In DNA, the CDR3 is TGTGCCAGCAGCCCGAGGGCGCAAAGTACCTACGAGCAGTACTTC.

In its sample, this clonotype was seen a few times. The chain links TRBV9 to TRBJ2-5, with D possibly TRBD2 on 7 matching bases. Germline V CDR1 and CDR2: SGDLS, YYNGEE. This CDR3 region has 17 residues. Trimming removed 4 bases from V and 1 base from J, with 20 bases in between. CDR3 nucleotide sequence: TGTGCCAGCAGCACCTCATCGAGGGGGGGCAGCCAAGAGACCCAGTACTTC. Amino acids: CASSTSSRGGSQETQYF.